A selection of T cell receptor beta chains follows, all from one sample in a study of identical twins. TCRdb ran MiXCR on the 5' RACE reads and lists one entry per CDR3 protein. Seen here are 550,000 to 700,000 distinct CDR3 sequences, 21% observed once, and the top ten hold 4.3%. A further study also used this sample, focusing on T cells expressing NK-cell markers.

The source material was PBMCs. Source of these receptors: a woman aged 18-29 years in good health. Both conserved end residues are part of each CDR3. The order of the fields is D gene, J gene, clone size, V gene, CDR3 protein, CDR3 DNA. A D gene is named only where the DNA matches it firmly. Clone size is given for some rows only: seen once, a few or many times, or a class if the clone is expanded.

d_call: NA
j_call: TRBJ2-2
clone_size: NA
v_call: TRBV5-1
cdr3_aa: CASTQYGGMSGELFF
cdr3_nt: TGCGCCAGCACACAATACGGCGGGATGTCCGGGGAGCTGTTTTTT

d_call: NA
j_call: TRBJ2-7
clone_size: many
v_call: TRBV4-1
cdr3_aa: CASSPQGGVSYEQYF
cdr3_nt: TGCGCCAGCAGCCCCCAAGGAGGGGTGAGCTACGAGCAGTACTTC

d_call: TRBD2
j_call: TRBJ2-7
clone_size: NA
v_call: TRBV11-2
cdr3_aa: CASTPRLAGGKDEQYF
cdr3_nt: TGTGCCAGCACACCAAGACTAGCGGGGGGGAAGGACGAGCAGTACTTC

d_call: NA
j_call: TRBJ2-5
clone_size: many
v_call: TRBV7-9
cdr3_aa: CASSLRLAQETQYF
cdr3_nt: TGTGCCAGCAGCTTACGGCTGGCTCAGGAGACCCAGTACTTC

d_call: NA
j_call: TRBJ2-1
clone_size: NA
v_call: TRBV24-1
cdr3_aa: CATSDLQVPNEQFF
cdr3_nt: TGTGCCACCAGTGATTTGCAGGTCCCCAATGAGCAGTTCTTC

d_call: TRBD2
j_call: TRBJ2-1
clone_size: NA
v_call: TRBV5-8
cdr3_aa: CASSPRGVNNEQFF
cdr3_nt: TGTGCCAGCAGCCCGCGGGGGGTTAACAATGAGCAGTTCTTC

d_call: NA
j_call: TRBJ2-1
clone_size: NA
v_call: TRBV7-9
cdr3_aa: CASSFGQRVGYNEQFF
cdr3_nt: TGTGCCAGCAGCTTTGGACAGCGCGTGGGGTACAATGAGCAGTTCTTC

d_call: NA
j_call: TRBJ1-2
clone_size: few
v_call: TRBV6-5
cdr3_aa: CASSYVRQGGYTF
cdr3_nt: TGTGCCAGCAGTTACGTCAGGCAAGGTGGCTACACCTTC

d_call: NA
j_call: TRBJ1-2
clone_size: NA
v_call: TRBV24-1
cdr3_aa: CATSDPHGVGGYTF
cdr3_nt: TGTGCCACCAGTGATCCCCATGGGGTCGGAGGCTACACCTTC

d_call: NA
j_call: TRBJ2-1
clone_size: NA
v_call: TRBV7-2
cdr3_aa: CASSLSLLSYNEQFF
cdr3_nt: TGTGCCAGCAGCTTATCCCTTCTCTCCTACAATGAGCAGTTCTTC

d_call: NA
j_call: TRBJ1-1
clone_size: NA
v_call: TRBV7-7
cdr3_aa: CASTKGQAVGAFF
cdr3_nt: TGTGCTAGCACCAAGGGGCAGGCCGTCGGGGCTTTCTTT